This TCR beta chain was captured by sequencing in a study of T cell repertoires in cytomegalovirus infection. Study-wide background: Recently described HLA-C-restricted plus well-studied HLA-B-restricted CMV epitopes were used. Matching HLA type, along with CMV infection, was indicated by public TCR beta signatures.

TCRdb itself ran the reads through MiXCR, one entry per CDR3 protein. The sample lists around 430,000 distinct CDR3 sequences; roughly 46% were seen once. This CDR3 is built from 15 residues. After removal of 5 bases from V and 2 bases from J, the junction contained 6 bases not matched to a gene. CDR1 SEHNR and CDR2 FQNEAQ come from the germline V gene (reference sequence). Study-level results: Cumulated frequencies of public TCR beta families served to identify carriers of CMV plus the relevant HLA.

This clonotype was counted a few times. Antigen unknown. The sequence was obtained from a human donor in good health (CMV status not recorded). Some clones in this sample may be carry-over from other donors' samples. This specimen consisted of cultured PBMCs, obtained from culture after CMV antigen stimulation. This chain joins TRBV7-9 and TRBJ2-3; 8 nucleotides agree with TRBD2. In DNA form, the CDR3 reads TGTGCCAGCAGCGACGGACTAGCTCCCACAGATACGCAGTATTTT. Amino acids: CASSDGLAPTDTQYF.